Listed below are T cell receptor beta chains from one sample, sequenced in a study of cytomegalovirus exposure and HLA in healthy donors. Data came from immunoSEQ multiplex PCR; TCRdb stores just in-frame clones and leaves some out. Counted here are 85,000 to 100,000 clones, just under 70% occurring once; the ten biggest clones make up approximately 2.7%. Input material: PBMCs. These receptors were obtained from a man aged 45-65 years in good health and CMV-seronegative. CDR3s include the opening cysteine and the closing phenylalanine or tryptophan. Fields, in order: V gene, J gene, D gene, clone size, CDR3 protein, CDR3 DNA. The D gene is left open where the match is weak. Only some rows state a clone size, as once, few, many or a class for expanded clones.

>TRBV30|TRBJ2-3|-|-
CAWSGWETDTQYF
TGTGCCTGGAGTGGCTGGGAGACAGATACGCAGTATTTT
>TRBV7-3|TRBJ2-2|-|-
CASSFTPLASGELFF
TGTGCCAGCAGCTTCACCCCTCTAGCATCCGGGGAGCTGTTTTTT
>TRBV27|TRBJ2-3|TRBD2|-
CASSPLAGVLDTQYF
TGTGCCAGCAGTCCTCTAGCGGGAGTGCTGGATACGCAGTATTTT
>TRBV7-9|TRBJ1-3|-|-
CASSLGGSGNTIYF
TGTGCCAGCAGCTTAGGAGGCTCTGGAAACACCATATATTTT
>TRBV28|TRBJ1-3|TRBD1|-
CASSASTGSSGNTIYF
TGTGCCAGCAGTGCCTCGACAGGGAGCTCTGGAAACACCATATATTTT
>TRBV2|TRBJ1-3|TRBD1|once
CASTAFQGVSGNTIYF
TGTGCCAGCACCGCATTTCAGGGGGTCTCTGGAAACACCATATATTTT
>TRBV7-2|TRBJ2-4|TRBD1|-
CASSPRTGVNIQYF
TGTGCCAGCAGCCCCCGGACAGGGGTCAACATTCAGTACTTC
>TRBV15|TRBJ2-5|-|-
CATSRNRVWETQYF
TGTGCCACCAGCAGAAACAGGGTATGGGAGACCCAGTACTTC
>TRBV4-3|TRBJ1-2|TRBD1|few
CASSRDRGGGYTF
TGCGCCAGCAGCCGGGACAGGGGAGGCGGCTACACCTTC
>TRBV6-4|TRBJ1-5|-|-
CASSDSRKQNQPQHF
TGTGCCAGCAGTGACTCGAGAAAGCAAAATCAGCCCCAGCATTTT
>TRBV2|TRBJ1-1|-|-
CASSGTSNTEAFF
TGTGCCAGCAGCGGGACTTCGAACACTGAAGCTTTCTTT
>TRBV2|TRBJ2-3|-|-
CASSGTSQYTQYF
TGTGCCAGCAGCGGAACTAGTCAATATACGCAGTATTTT
>TRBV4-2|TRBJ2-7|TRBD2|-
CASSHGGLAGVEQYF
TGTGCCAGCAGCCATGGGGGACTAGCGGGGGTGGAGCAGTACTTC
>TRBV28|TRBJ2-7|TRBD2|-
CASSLSGGASAYEQYF
TGTGCCAGCAGCCTCTCCGGGGGGGCGAGTGCCTACGAGCAGTACTTC
>TRBV5-1|TRBJ2-7|TRBD1|-
CASSRGGTGVNYEQYF
TGCGCCAGCAGCCGGGGCGGGACAGGGGTCAACTACGAGCAGTACTTC
>TRBV6-1|TRBJ1-1|-|-
CASQGWENTEAFF
TGTGCCAGTCAGGGGTGGGAGAACACTGAAGCTTTCTTT
>TRBV25-1|TRBJ1-4|TRBD1|-
CASRSTGNIEKLFF
TGTGCCAGCAGGTCGACAGGGAATATCGAAAAACTGTTTTTT
>TRBV14|TRBJ2-7|-|-
CASSQKPLAEQYF
TGTGCCAGCAGCCAAAAACCCCTAGCGGAGCAGTACTTC
>TRBV6-1|TRBJ1-1|-|-
CASSDQVMANTEAFF
TGTGCCAGCAGTGATCAGGTCATGGCCAACACTGAAGCTTTCTTT
>TRBV28|TRBJ1-2|-|-
CASRKEQGRGSGYTF
TGTGCCAGCAGGAAAGAACAGGGCCGCGGATCGGGCTACACCTTC
>TRBV7-3|TRBJ2-5|-|-
CASSLGANQETQYF
TGTGCCAGCAGCTTAGGGGCTAACCAAGAGACCCAGTACTTC
>TRBV2|TRBJ1-2|-|-
CASSDALGRDFNYGYTF
TGTGCCAGCAGTGACGCCCTCGGCCGGGACTTTAACTATGGCTACACCTTC
>TRBV6-1|TRBJ1-4|TRBD1|-
CASSEASTGDEKLFF
TGTGCCAGCAGTGAAGCTTCGACAGGGGACGAAAAACTGTTTTTT
>TRBV7-3|TRBJ2-3|TRBD2|-
CASSFDGRRTQYF
TGTGCCAGCAGCTTTGACGGGAGGCGGACGCAGTATTTT
>TRBV4-1|TRBJ2-7|TRBD1|-
CASTQTGGGHEQYF
TGCGCCAGCACCCAGACAGGGGGTGGCCACGAGCAGTACTTC
>TRBV7-8|TRBJ2-1|TRBD2|-
CASSLVTRLAAYNEQFF
TGTGCCAGCAGCTTAGTGACCCGACTAGCGGCGTACAATGAGCAGTTCTTC
>TRBV27|TRBJ2-7|TRBD2|few
CASRGPGRTLEQYF
TGTGCCAGCAGAGGGCCCGGGAGGACCCTCGAGCAGTACTTC
>TRBV29-1|TRBJ1-3|-|-
CSVGGTYGNTIYF
TGCAGCGTTGGAGGGACTTACGGAAACACCATATATTTT
>TRBV29-1|TRBJ2-1|TRBD1|once
CSVGRDRGYNEQFF
TGCAGCGTTGGGCGGGACAGGGGTTACAATGAGCAGTTCTTC
>TRBV5-6|TRBJ2-7|-|-
CASSWWGADEQYF
TGTGCCAGCAGCTGGTGGGGCGCGGACGAGCAGTACTTC
>TRBV9|TRBJ1-2|TRBD1|-
CASSVTGVVTYGYTF
TGTGCCAGCAGCGTGACAGGGGTCGTGACCTATGGCTACACCTTC
>TRBV6-6|TRBJ2-4|-|-
CASSPREIQYF
TGTGCCAGCAGCCCCCGGGAGATTCAGTACTTC
>TRBV7-9|TRBJ2-1|TRBD2|-
CASKREGRYNEQFF
TGTGCCAGCAAGAGGGAGGGGAGATACAATGAGCAGTTCTTC
>TRBV28|TRBJ1-5|TRBD1|-
CASSLGQGLSHQPQHF
TGTGCCAGCAGTTTAGGACAGGGGCTTAGTCATCAGCCCCAGCATTTT
>TRBV5-6|TRBJ1-2|TRBD1|-
CASSLGDRANGYTF
TGTGCCAGCAGCTTGGGCGACAGGGCCAATGGCTACACCTTC
>TRBV19|TRBJ1-1|-|-
CASRNGGIGEAFF
TGTGCCAGCCGAAACGGGGGGATTGGTGAAGCTTTCTTT
>TRBV6-1|TRBJ2-3|-|-
CASSEIPTIRGDTQYF
TGTGCCAGCAGTGAAATCCCCACCATCAGGGGAGATACGCAGTATTTT
>TRBV19|TRBJ1-3|TRBD1|few
CASSFLTGSSGNTIYF
TGTGCCAGTAGTTTCCTGACAGGGTCCTCTGGAAACACCATATATTTT
>TRBV30|TRBJ1-1|TRBD1|-
CAWSVGDRDTEAFF
TGTGCCTGGAGTGTTGGGGACAGGGACACTGAAGCTTTCTTT
>TRBV30|TRBJ2-5|TRBD2|once
CAWSVRASGSETQYF
TGTGCCTGGAGTGTACGGGCTAGCGGGAGTGAGACCCAGTACTTC
>TRBV5-4|TRBJ1-3|-|once
CASSLGGMTGNTIYF
TGTGCCAGCAGCTTGGGTGGCATGACTGGAAACACCATATATTTT
>TRBV2|TRBJ2-7|-|-
CASSLDSVSYEQYF
TGTGCCAGCAGCCTGGACAGCGTCTCCTACGAGCAGTACTTC
>TRBV7-9|TRBJ2-3|-|-
CASSPPGDTDTQYF
TGTGCCAGCAGCCCACCGGGAGACACAGATACGCAGTATTTT
>TRBV9|TRBJ2-2|-|-
CASSPRERTSGELFF
TGTGCCAGCAGCCCACGGGAGCGGACATCCGGGGAGCTGTTTTTT
>TRBV5-8|TRBJ1-5|-|-
CASSLDGVYSNQPQHF
TGTGCCAGCAGCTTGGACGGAGTTTATAGCAATCAGCCCCAGCATTTT
>TRBV5-1|TRBJ1-1|TRBD1|few
CASSPQGGGTEAFF
TGCGCCAGCAGCCCCCAGGGGGGAGGAACTGAAGCTTTCTTT
>TRBV5-1|TRBJ2-7|-|-
CASSLGGGRSYEQYF
TGCGCCAGCAGCTTGGGTGGCGGGCGTTCCTACGAGCAGTACTTC
>TRBV30|TRBJ1-2|-|-
CACNRVSPFYGYTF
TGTGCCTGTAACAGGGTGTCCCCCTTCTATGGCTACACCTTC
>TRBV7-9|TRBJ2-3|-|-
CSSSLRWRSSTDTQYF
TGTTCCAGCAGCTTAAGGTGGAGATCAAGCACAGATACGCAGTATTTT
>TRBV9|TRBJ1-2|TRBD1|-
CASSAHLGGGQGYTF
TGTGCCAGCAGCGCCCACCTAGGAGGGGGCCAGGGCTACACCTTC
>TRBV7-2|TRBJ2-7|TRBD1|-
CASSLAGTGGYEQYF
TGTGCCAGCAGCTTAGCGGGGACAGGGGGCTACGAGCAGTACTTC
>TRBV5-1|TRBJ2-7|TRBD1|-
CASSTPGQNYEQYF
TGCGCCAGCAGCACACCGGGACAGAACTACGAGCAGTACTTC
>TRBV5-4|TRBJ2-3|-|once
CASSPDSFTDTQYF
TGTGCCAGCAGCCCGGACAGCTTCACAGATACGCAGTATTTT
>TRBV5-1|TRBJ2-2|TRBD1|-
CASSRQGAGELFF
TGCGCCAGCAGCCGACAGGGGGCCGGGGAGCTGTTTTTT
>TRBV4-2|TRBJ2-3|TRBD1|-
CASSPSGTGSTDTQYF
TGTGCCAGCAGCCCCTCCGGGACAGGGAGCACAGATACGCAGTATTTT
>TRBV5-4|TRBJ2-3|-|-
CASSLGLPDTQYF
TGTGCCAGCAGCCTTGGACTCCCAGATACGCAGTATTTT
>TRBV14|TRBJ1-1|-|-
CASSQYGRGNTEAFF
TGTGCCAGCAGCCAATATGGCAGGGGGAACACTGAAGCTTTCTTT
>TRBV28|TRBJ1-1|TRBD1|-
CASSPQGALRNTEAFF
TGTGCCAGCAGTCCTCAGGGGGCCCTACGGAACACTGAAGCTTTCTTT
>TRBV18|TRBJ2-7|-|-
CASSPLQGNEQYF
TGTGCCAGCTCACCACTGCAGGGTAACGAGCAGTACTTC